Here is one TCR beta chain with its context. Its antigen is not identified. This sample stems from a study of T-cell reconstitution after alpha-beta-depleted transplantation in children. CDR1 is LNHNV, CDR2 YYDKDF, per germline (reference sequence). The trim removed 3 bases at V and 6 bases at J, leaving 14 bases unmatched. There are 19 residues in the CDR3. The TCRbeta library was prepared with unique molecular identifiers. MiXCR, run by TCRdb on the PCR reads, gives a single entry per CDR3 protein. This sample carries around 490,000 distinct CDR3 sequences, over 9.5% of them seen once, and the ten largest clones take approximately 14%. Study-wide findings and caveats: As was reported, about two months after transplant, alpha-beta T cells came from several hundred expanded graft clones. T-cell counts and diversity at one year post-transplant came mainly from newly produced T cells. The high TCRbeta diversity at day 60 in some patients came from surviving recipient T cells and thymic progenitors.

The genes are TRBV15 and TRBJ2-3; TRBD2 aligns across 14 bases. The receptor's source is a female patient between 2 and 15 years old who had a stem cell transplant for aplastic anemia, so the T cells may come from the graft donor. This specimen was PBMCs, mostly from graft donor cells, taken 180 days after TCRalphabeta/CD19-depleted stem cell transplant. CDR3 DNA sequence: TGTGCCACCAGCAGCCAACCCGGGACTAGCGGGAGTGTCTACGATACGCAGTATTTT. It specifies CATSSQPGTSGSVYDTQYF. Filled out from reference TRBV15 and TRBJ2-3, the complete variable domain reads DAMVIQNPRYQVTQFGKPVTLSCSQTLNHNVMYWYQQKSSQAPKLLFHYYDKDFNNEADTPDNFQSRRPNTSFCFLDIRSPGLGDTAMYLCATSSQPGTSGSVYDTQYFGPGTRLTVL.